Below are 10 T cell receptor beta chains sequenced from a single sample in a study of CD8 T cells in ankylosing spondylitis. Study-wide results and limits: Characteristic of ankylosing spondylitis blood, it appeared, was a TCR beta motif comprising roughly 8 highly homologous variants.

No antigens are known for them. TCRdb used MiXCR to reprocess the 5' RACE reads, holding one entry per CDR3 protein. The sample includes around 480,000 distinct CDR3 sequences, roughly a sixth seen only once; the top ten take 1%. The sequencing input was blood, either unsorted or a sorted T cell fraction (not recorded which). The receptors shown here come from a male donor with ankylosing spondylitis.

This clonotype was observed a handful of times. The CDR3 sequence: CASRRNSNQPQHF. The CDR3 nucleotides are TGTGCCAGCAGACGAAATAGCAATCAGCCCCAGCATTTT. The J gene is TRBJ1-5, the V gene TRBV7-3, with D unclear. The length of the CDR3 is 13 residues. Looked up from germline, CDR1 is SGHTA and CDR2 is FQGTGA. The V end lost 6 bases, the J end lost 0 bases, and 6 bases lay between the germline ends.

CDR3 sequence: CATSRDRAKDYGYTF. CDR3 DNA sequence: TGTGCCACCAGCAGAGATCGGGCTAAGGACTATGGCTACACCTTC. The rearrangement uses TRBV15 and TRBJ1-2; D gene ambiguous. The CDR3 has 15 residues. Germline V gives CDR1 LNHNV, CDR2 YYDKDF (reference sequence). Between the trimmed V and J ends, which lost 0 bases and 3 bases, there was a span of 11 bases.

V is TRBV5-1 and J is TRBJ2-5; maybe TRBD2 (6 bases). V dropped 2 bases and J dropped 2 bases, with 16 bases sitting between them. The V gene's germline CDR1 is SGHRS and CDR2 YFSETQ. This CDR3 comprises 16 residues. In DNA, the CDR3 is TGCGCCAGCAGCTTTCGGGGGACGGGAGCACAAGAGACCCAGTACTTC. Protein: CASSFRGTGAQETQYF.

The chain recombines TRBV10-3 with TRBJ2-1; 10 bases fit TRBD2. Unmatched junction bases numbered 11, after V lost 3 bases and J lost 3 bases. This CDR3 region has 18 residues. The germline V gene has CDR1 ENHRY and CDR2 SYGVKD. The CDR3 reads CAISELSLAGGNYNEQFF. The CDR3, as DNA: TGTGCCATCAGTGAATTAAGTTTAGCGGGAGGAAACTACAATGAGCAGTTCTTC.

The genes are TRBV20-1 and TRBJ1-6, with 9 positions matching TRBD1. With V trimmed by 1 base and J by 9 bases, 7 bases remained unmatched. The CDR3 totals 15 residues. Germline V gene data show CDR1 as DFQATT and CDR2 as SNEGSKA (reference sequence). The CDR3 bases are TGCAGTGCTAGAGCCCGACAGGGGGGAAGTTCACCCCTCCACTTT. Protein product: CSARARQGGSSPLHF.

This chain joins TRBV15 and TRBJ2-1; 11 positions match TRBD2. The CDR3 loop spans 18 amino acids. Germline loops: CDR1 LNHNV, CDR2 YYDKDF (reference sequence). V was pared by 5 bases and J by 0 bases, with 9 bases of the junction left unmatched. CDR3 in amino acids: CATSPGTSGSLSYNEQFF. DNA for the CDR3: TGTGCCACCAGCCCGGGGACTAGCGGTAGCCTCTCCTACAATGAGCAGTTCTTC.

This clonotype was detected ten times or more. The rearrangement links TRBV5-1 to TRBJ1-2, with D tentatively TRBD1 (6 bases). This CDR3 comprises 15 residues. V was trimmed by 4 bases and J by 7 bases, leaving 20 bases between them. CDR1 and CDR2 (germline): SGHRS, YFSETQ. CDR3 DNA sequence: TGCGCCAGCAGCCCGGGGACATCATCCACGAGTGGCTACACCTTC. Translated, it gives CASSPGTSSTSGYTF.

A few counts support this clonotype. The CDR3 region has the DNA TGCAGCGTTGACGGACAAAACTACGAGCAGTACTTC. Translating gives CSVDGQNYEQYF. The chain employs TRBV29-1 and TRBJ2-7; D may be TRBD1 (5 bases). This CDR3 has 12 residues. Germline V gene data show CDR1 as SQVTM and CDR2 as ANQGSEA. V was pared by 3 bases and J by 3 bases, with 9 bases between.

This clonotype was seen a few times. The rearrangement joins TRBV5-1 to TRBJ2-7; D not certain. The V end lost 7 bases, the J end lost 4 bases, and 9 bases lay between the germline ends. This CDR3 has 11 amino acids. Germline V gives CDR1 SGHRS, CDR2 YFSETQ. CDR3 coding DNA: TGCGCCAGCGGACCGAGATACGAGCAGTACTTC. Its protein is CASGPRYEQYF. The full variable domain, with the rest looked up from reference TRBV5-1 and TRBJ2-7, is KAGVTQTPRYLIKTRGQQVTLSCSPISGHRSVSWYQQTPGQGLQFLFEYFSETQRNKGNFPGRFSGRQFSNSRSEMNVSTLELGDSALYLCASGPRYEQYFGPGTRLTVT.

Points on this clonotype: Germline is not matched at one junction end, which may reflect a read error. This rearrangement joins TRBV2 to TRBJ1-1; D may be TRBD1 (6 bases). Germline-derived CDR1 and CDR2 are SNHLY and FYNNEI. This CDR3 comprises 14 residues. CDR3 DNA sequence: TGTACCAGCAGTGTAGGGGGAGAATGGTCTGAAGCTTTCTTT. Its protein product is CTSSVGGEWSEAFF. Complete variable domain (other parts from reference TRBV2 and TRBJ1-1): EPEVTQTPSHQVTQMGQEVILRCVPISNHLYFYWYRQILGQKVEFLVSFYNNEISEKSEIFDDQFSVERPDGSNFTLKIRSTKLEDSAMYFCTSSVGGEWSEAFFGQGTRLTVV.